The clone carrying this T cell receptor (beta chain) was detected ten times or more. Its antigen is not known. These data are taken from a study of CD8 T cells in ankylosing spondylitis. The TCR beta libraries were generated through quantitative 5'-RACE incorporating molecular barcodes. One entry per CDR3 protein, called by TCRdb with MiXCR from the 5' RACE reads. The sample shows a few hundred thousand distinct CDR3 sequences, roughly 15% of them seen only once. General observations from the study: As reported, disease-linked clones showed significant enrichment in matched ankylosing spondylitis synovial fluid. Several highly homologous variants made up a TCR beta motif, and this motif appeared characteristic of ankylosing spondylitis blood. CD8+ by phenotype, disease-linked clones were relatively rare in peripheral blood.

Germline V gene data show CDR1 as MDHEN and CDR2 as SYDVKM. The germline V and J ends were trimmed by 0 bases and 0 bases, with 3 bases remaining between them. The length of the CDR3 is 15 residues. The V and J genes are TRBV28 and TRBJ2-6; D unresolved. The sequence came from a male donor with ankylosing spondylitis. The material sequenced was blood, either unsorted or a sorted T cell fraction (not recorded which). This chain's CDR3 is CASSLWLSGANVLTF. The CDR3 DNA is TGTGCCAGCAGTTTATGGCTCTCTGGGGCCAACGTCCTGACTTTC.